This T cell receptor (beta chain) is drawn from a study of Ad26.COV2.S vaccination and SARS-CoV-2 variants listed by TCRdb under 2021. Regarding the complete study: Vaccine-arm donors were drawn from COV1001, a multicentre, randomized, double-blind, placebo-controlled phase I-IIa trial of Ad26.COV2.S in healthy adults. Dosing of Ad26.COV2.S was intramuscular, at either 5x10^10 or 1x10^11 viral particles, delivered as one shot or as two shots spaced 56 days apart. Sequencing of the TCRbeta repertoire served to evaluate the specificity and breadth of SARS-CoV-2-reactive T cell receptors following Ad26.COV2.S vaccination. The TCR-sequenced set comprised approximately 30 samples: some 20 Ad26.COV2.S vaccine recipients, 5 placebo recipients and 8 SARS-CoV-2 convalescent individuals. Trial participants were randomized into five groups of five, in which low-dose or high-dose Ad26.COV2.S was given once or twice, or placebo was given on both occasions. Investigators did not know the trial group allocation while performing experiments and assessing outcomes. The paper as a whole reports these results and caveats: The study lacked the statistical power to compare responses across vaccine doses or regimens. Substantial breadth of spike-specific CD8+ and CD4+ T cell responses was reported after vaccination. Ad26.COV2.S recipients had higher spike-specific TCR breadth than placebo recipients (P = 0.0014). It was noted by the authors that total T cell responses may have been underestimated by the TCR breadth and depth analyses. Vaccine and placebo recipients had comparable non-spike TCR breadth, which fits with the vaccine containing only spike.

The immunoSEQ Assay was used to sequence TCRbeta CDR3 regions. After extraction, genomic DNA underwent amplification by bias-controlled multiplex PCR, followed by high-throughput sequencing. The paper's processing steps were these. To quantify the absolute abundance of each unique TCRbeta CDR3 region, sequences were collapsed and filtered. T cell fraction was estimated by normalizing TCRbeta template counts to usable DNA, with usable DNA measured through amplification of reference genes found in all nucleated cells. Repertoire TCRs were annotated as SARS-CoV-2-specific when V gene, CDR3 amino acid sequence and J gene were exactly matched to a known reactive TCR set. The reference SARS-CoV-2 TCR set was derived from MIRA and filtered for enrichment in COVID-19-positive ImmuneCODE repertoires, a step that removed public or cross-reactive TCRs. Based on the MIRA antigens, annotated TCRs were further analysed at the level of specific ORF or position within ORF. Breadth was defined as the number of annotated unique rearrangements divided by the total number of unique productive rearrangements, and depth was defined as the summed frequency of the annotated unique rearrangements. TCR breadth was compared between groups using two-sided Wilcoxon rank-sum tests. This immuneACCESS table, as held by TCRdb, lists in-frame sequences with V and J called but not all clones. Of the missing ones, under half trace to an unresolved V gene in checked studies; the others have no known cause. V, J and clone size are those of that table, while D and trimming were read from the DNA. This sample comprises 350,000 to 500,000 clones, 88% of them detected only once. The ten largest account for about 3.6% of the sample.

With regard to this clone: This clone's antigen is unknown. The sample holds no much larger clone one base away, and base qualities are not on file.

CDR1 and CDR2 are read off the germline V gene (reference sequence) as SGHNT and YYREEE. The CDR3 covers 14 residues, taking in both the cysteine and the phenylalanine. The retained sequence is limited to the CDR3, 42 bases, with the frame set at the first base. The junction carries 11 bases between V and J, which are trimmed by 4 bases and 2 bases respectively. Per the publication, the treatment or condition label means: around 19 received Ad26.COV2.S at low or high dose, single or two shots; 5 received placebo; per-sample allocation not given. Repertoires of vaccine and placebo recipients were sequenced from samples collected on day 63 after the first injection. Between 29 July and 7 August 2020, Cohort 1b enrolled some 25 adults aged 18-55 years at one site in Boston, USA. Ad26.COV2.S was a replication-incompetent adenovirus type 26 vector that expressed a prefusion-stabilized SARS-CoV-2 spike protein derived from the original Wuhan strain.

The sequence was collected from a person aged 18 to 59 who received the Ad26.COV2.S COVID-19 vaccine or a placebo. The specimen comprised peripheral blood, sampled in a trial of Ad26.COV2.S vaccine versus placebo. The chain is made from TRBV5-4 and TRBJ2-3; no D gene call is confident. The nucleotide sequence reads TGTGCCAGCAGCCCCAGACAATTCACAGATACGCAGTATTTT. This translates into CASSPRQFTDTQYF.